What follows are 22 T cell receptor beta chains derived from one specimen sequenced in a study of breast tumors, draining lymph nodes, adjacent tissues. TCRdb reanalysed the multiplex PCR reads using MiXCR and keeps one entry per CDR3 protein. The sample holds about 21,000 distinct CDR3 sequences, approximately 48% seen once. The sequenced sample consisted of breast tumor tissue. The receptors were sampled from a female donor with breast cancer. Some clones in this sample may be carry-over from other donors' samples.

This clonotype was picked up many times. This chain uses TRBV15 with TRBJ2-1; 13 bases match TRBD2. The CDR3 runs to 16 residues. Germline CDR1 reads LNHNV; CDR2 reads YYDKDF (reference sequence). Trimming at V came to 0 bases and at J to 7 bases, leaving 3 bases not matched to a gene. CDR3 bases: TGTGCCACCAGCAGAGATGGGACTAGCGGGATTAATGAGCAGTTCTTC. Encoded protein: CATSRDGTSGINEQFF.

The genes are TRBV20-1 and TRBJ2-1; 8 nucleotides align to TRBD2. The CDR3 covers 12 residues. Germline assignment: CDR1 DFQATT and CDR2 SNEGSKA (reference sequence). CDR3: CTGTSSYNEQFF. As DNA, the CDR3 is TGCACCGGGACTAGTTCCTACAATGAGCAGTTCTTC.

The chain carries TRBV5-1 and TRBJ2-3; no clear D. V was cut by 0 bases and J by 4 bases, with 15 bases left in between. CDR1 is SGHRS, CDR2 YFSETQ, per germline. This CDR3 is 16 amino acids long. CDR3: CASSLVGAATPDTQYF. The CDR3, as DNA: TGCGCCAGCAGCTTGGTTGGCGCTGCCACACCAGATACGCAGTATTTT.

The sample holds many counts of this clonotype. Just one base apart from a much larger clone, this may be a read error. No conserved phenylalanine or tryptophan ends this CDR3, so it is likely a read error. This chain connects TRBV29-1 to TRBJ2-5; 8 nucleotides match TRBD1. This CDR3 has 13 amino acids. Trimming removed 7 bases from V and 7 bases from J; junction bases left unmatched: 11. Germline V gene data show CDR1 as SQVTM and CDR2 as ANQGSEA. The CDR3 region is CSARGPEGGTQYL. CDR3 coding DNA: TGCAGCGCCAGGGGGCCCGAAGGGGGGACCCAGTACCTC.

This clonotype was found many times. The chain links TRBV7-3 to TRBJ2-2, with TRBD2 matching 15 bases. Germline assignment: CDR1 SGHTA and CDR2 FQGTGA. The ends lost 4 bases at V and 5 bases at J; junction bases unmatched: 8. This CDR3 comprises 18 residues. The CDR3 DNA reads TGTGCCAGCAGCTGCGGACTAGCGGGAGGGCCGGGGACCGGGGAGCTGTTTTTT. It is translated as CASSCGLAGGPGTGELFF.

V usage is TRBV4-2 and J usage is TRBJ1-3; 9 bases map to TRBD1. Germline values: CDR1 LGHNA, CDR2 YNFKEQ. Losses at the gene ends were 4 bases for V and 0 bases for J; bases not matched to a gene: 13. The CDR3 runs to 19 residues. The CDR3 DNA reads TGTGCCAGCAGCCGGGGAAACTGGGACAGGGCTTCCTCTGGAAACACCATATATTTT. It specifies CASSRGNWDRASSGNTIYF.

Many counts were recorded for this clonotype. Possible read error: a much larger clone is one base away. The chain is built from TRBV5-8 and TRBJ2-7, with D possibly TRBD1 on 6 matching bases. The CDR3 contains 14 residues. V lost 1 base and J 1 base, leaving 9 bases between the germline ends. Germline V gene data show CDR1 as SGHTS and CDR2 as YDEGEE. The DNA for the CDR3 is TGTGCCAGCAGCTTGTGGGACACTTCCTACGAGCAGTACTTC. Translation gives CASSLWDTSYEQYF.

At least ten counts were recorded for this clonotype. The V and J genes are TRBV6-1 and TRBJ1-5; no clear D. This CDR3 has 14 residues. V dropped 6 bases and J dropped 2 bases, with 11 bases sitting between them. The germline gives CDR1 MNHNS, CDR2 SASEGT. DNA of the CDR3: TGTGCCAGCAGAGAGCAGGTGGGCAATCAGCCCCAGCATTTT. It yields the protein CASREQVGNQPQHF.

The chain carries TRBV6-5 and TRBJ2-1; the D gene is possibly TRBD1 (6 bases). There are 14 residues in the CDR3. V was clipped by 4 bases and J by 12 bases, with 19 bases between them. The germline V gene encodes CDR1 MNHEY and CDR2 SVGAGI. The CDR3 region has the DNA TGTGCCAGCAGTTGGGGGCTTAGCACAGATACGCAGTTCTTC. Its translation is CASSWGLSTDTQFF.

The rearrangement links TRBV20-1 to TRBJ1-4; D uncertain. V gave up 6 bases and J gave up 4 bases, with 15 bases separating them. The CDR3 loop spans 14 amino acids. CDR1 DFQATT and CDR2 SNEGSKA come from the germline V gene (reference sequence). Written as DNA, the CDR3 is TGCAGTGCCCAATCGGCAGGTCGTAATGAAAAACTGTTTTTT. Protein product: CSAQSAGRNEKLFF.

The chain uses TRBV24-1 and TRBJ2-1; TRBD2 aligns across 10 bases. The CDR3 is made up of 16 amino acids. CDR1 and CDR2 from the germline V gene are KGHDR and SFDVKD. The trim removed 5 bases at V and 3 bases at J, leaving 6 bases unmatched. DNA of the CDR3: TGTGCCACCAGTGCTAGGACTAGCGGAGACTACAATGAGCAGTTCTTC. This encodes CATSARTSGDYNEQFF.

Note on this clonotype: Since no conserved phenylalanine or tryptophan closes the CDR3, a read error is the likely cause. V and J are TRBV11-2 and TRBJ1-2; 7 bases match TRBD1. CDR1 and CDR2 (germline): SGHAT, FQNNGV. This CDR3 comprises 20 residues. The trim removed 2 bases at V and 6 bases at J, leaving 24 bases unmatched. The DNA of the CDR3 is TGTGCCAGCAGCTTACATCGGACTTCCCCGGACCGACAGGGAAAGCATGGCTACACCGTC. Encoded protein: CASSLHRTSPDRQGKHGYTV.

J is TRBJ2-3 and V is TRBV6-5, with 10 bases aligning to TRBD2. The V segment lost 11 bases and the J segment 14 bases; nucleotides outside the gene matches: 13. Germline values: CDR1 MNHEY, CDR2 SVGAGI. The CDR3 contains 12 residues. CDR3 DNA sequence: TGTGCCGGCGGTTCCCCGGGACTAGCGAGGTATTTT. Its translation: CAGGSPGLARYF.

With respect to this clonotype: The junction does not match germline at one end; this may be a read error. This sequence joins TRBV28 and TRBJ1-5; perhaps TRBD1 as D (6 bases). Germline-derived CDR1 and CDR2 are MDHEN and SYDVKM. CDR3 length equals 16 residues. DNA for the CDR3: TGTGCCAGCAGTTCTCGGGACATTCGAAGCCATCAGCCCCAGCACTTT. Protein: CASSSRDIRSHQPQHF.

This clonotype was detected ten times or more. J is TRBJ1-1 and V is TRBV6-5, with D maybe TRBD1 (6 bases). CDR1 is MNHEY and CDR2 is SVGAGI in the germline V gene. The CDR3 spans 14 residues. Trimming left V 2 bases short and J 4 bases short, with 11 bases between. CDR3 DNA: TGTGCCAGCAGTTACATATCGGGGGCCACTGAAGCTTTCTTT. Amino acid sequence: CASSYISGATEAFF.

The CDR3 sequence is CSARGLAGGSDTQYF. CDR3 sequence (DNA): TGCAGTGCTAGGGGACTAGCGGGAGGATCAGATACGCAGTATTTT. This chain connects TRBV20-1 to TRBJ2-3; 15 nucleotides match TRBD2. The CDR3 loop spans 15 amino acids. With V trimmed by 3 bases and J by 4 bases, 2 bases remained unmatched. The germline V gene encodes CDR1 DFQATT and CDR2 SNEGSKA (reference sequence).

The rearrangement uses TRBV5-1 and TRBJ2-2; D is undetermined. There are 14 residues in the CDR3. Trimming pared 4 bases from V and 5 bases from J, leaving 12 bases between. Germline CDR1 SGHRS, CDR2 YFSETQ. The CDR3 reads CASSGSGATGELFF. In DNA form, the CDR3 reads TGCGCCAGCAGCGGGTCAGGCGCTACCGGGGAGCTGTTTTTT. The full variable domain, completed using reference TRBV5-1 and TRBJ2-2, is KAGVTQTPRYLIKTRGQQVTLSCSPISGHRSVSWYQQTPGQGLQFLFEYFSETQRNKGNFPGRFSGRQFSNSRSEMNVSTLELGDSALYLCASSGSGATGELFFGEGSRLTVL.

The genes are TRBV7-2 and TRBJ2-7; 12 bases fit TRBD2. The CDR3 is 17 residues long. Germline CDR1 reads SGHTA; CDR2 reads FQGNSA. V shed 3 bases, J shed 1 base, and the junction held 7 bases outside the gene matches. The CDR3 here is CASSLFLAGGPSYEQYF. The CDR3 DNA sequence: TGTGCCAGCAGCTTGTTCCTAGCGGGAGGGCCTTCCTACGAGCAGTACTTC.

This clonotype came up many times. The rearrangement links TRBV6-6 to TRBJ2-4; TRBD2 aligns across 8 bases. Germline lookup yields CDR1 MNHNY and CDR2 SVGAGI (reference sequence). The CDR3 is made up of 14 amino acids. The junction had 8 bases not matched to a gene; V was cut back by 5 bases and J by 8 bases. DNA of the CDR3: TGTGCCAGCAGTCCCCCGGGAGGGGCGGACATTCAGTACTTC. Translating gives CASSPPGGADIQYF.

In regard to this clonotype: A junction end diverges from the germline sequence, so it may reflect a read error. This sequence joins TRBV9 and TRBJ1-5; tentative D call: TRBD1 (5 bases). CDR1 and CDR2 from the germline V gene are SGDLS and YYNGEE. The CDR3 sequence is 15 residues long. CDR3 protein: CANSVAGGGNQPQHF. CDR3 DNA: TGTGCCAACAGCGTGGCCGGAGGGGGCAATCAGCCCCAGCATTTT.

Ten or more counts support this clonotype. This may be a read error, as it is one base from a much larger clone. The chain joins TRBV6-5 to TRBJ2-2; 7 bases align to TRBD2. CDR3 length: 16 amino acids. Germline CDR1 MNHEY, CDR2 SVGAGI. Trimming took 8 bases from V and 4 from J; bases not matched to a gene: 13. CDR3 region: CASHHSRKRGTGELFF. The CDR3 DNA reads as TGTGCCAGCCATCACTCTCGTAAGCGGGGCACCGGGGAGCTGTTTTTT.

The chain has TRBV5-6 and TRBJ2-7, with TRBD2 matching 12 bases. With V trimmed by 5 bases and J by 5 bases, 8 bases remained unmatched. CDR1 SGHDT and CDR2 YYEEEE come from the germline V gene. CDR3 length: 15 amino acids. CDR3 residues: CASSPGTSGLDEQYF. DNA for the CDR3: TGTGCCAGCAGTCCCGGGACTAGCGGGCTGGACGAGCAGTACTTC.